This T cell receptor beta chain was sequenced for a study of T cell clusters in autoimmune cytopenias (dated by TCRdb to between 2018 and 2021). General notes on the study: Per sample, TRB sequencing gave a median depth of about 53,000 reads and a median of 2,350 distinct TRB clonotypes. TRB and IGH repertoires from peripheral blood were sequenced in autoimmune cytopenia patients at active disease and during treatment follow-up, with healthy, CLL and autoimmune hepatitis controls included alongside. The goal of the study was to find out whether patients with autoimmune cytopenia have a disease-specific immune repertoire signature that could be used as a blood-based biomarker. Beyond this particular receptor, the publication reports: In the comparison of secondary cytopenia with CLL, no cluster-lack signature showed up, apparently because the dominant lymphoma-associated repertoire masked the signature. Healthy donors had almost three times as many exclusive TRB clusters as active autoimmune hepatitis patients, a finding consistent with an autoimmunity-wide signature. A lack of physiological T cell clusters in primary autoimmune cytopenia patients was suggested by GLIPH, as 51 clusters were found to be exclusive to healthy donors versus around 17 exclusive to patients. The T cell clusters were defined only in silico, and the functional role of the clusters still needed to be validated experimentally. TRB repertoire shifts, with less even repertoires observed in secondary cytopenia and CLL, were mostly attributed to lymphoma bias rather than autoimmunity.

For each sample, TRB amplification used roughly 250 ng of peripheral blood genomic DNA, equal to some 37,000 genome equivalents. Multiplex PCR with a touch-down protocol amplified TRB rearrangements, with the TRB-A and TRB-B primer pools combined in a single tube. Illumina adapters and sample indices were added to the amplicons through two consecutive PCR reactions performed with Phusion HS II polymerase. The amplicons were purified from gel with the NucleoSpin Gel and PCR Clean-up kit, after which the amplicons were quantified by Qubit and checked for quality on an Agilent 2100 Bioanalyzer. Libraries were sequenced on an Illumina MiSeq using 600-cycle, single-indexed, paired-end runs. Concerning the study's data processing: Alignment and assembly of TRB reads were performed with MiXCR version 2.1.12 and the default MiXCR reference library. A clone was defined by each unique CDR3 nucleotide sequence, and analysis was restricted to productive sequences with at least two reads. To assess repertoire diversity, an R script computed alpha-parameterized diversity profiles (alpha 0 to 5), which included the Shannon (alpha 1) and Simpson (alpha 2) indices. Combinatorial TRB VJ usage was computed with the tcR package and compared between cohorts by principal component analysis with ade4. GLIPH clustering of TCRbeta CDR3s was carried out on cohort pairs matched by age and read depth, and cluster frequencies were compared by Wilcoxon test. After TCRdb reprocessed the reads, each CDR3 protein sequence was kept as one row, without DNA. It is TCRdb's table, rather than the study itself, that gives the V and J calls and clone size. Per the sample table, the count is roughly 5,100 distinct CDR3 sequences. Roughly 19% of the sample comes from the top ten.

About this clonotype itself: The target of this receptor is not known.

Sequenced material: peripheral blood. This receptor was obtained from a human donor with an autoimmune cytopenia or autoimmune hepatitis (not recorded which).

CDR3 region: CASSYDGASNYGHTF. The chain was built from TRBV6-5 and TRBJ1-2; the D call from TCRdb, TRBD1, cannot be confirmed without DNA. From its cysteine to its phenylalanine, the CDR3 spans 15 amino acids. The record lacks a DNA sequence. According to the germline V gene, CDR1 reads MNHEY and CDR2 reads SVGAGI.